The rows below give T cell receptor beta chains drawn from one sample of a study of T cells in Graves' hyperthyroidism and ophthalmopathy. From the multiplex PCR reads, TCRdb called clonotypes with MiXCR, one entry per CDR3 protein. Of about 640,000 distinct CDR3 sequences in the sample, 45% were seen once. The sample taken for sequencing was peripheral blood or thyroid tissue (not recorded which). The receptors derive from an adult man with Graves' disease, either hyperthyroidism or ophthalmopathy (not recorded which). Both conserved end residues are part of each CDR3.

j_call v_call cdr3_aa
TRBJ1-1 TRBV9 CASSVQALNTEAFF
TRBJ2-6 TRBV10-3 CAISESGTF
TRBJ1-3 TRBV19 CASRGPADRNTIYF
TRBJ1-4 TRBV7-9 CASSQTGGFKKLFF
TRBJ2-2 TRBV25-1 CASSPHGRVGELFF
TRBJ1-1 TRBV7-2 CASVLGEAFF
TRBJ1-6 TRBV7-8 CASSLDIQGAGSPLHF
TRBJ2-7 TRBV29-1 CSAFSRDSTSGSSYEQYF
TRBJ1-6 TRBV19 CAWTKQGASSPLHF
TRBJ1-1 TRBV29-1 CRSGHGDTEAFF
TRBJ2-7 TRBV9 CASSPPGGTYEQYF
TRBJ1-2 TRBV10-2 CASSESKTGRQGYTF
TRBJ2-2 TRBV14 CASSQLTGELFF
TRBJ1-1 TRBV5-1 CASSLTTIGNTEAFF
TRBJ1-5 TRBV15 CATSRDTINQPQHF
TRBJ1-5 TRBV19 CASSISTGGQPQHF
TRBJ2-5 TRBV7-9 CASSFGDNEQYF
TRBJ2-2 TRBV7-9 CASSSRGGAGVTGELFF
TRBJ1-5 TRBV7-3 CASSPGQQDQPQHF
TRBJ1-6 TRBV7-9 CASSLWTGPNSPLHF
TRBJ2-5 TRBV29-1 CSVEVETQYF
TRBJ2-3 TRBV7-8 CASSLTGISTDTQYF
TRBJ2-7 TRBV10-3 CASGQGASYEQYF
TRBJ1-5 TRBV19 CASSRQINQPQHF
TRBJ2-5 TRBV9 CASSVAHSGQETQYF
TRBJ1-4 TRBV2 CASSTGTELFF
TRBJ1-4 TRBV2 CASRQGAGEKLFF
TRBJ1-2 TRBV24-1 CATSARTGPNYGYTF
TRBJ2-7 TRBV7-2 CASSFTGTGLSYEQYF
TRBJ1-2 TRBV29-1 CSVVRTGGNLYGYTF
TRBJ1-1 TRBV14 CASSQEWSMNTEAFF
TRBJ2-7 TRBV6-1 CASSDNMDHEQYF
TRBJ1-4 TRBV24-1 CATRPRDRRPPATNEKLFF
TRBJ1-1 TRBV20-1 CSASPRGQGARDTEAFF
TRBJ2-5 TRBV7-2 CASSQGRFLAGEETQYF
TRBJ1-2 TRBV14 CASSQDRTGGYTF
TRBJ1-2 TRBV19 CASSIGDRDYYGYTF
TRBJ1-6 TRBV20-1 CSARNIVGDNSPLHF
TRBJ1-1 TRBV12-3/TRBV12-4 CASSETGQPTEAFF
TRBJ1-1 TRBV15 CATSSWGGVTEAFF
TRBJ2-7 TRBV5-1 CASSFRGGYTYEQYF
TRBJ1-2 TRBV5-4 CASSAQSGTALGYTF
TRBJ2-5 TRBV20-1 CSARDWDSQETQYF
TRBJ1-2 TRBV29-1 CSVEGSLNYGYTF
TRBJ2-2 TRBV15 CATSRDLGRGPTGELFF
TRBJ1-2 TRBV12-3/TRBV12-4 CASSRGTGDGYTF
TRBJ2-3 TRBV15 CATSRDPGQGVDTQYF